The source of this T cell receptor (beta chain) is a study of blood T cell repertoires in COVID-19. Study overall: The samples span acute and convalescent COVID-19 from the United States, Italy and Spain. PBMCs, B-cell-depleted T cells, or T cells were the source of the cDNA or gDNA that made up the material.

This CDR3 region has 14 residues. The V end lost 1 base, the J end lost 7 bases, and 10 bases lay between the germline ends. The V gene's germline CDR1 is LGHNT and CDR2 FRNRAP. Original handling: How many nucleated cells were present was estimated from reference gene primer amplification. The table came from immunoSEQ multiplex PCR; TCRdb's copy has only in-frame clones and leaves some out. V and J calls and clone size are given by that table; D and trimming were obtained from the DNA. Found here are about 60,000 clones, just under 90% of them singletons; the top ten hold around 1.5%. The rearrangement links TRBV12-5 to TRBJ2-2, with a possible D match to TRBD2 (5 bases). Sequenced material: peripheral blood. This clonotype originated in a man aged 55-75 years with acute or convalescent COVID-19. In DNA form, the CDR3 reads TGTGCTAGTGGTTTGGGCGAGGGAAGCGGGGAGCTGTTTTTT. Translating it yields CASGLGEGSGELFF.